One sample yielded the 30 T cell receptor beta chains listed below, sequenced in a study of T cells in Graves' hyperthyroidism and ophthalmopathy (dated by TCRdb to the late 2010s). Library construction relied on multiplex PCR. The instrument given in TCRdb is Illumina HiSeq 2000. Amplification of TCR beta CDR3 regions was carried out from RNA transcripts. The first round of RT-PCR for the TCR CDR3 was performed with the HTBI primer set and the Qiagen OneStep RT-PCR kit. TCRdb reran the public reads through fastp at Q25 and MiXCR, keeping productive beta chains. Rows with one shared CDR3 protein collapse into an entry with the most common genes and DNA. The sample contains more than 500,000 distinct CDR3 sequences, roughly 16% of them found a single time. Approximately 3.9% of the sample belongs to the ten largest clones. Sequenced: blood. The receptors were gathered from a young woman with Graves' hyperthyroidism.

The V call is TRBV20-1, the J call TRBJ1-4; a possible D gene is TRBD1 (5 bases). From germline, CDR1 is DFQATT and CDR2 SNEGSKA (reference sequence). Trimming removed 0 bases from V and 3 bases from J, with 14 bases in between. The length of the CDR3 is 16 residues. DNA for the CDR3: TGCAGTGCTAGAGACCCCGGCAGGGTCGCTAATGAAAAACTGTTTTTT. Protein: CSARDPGRVANEKLFF.

DNA of the CDR3: TGTGCCAGCAGTGAATTCAACAGCGGCCGAGGTTCACCCCTCCACTTT. Its translation is CASSEFNSGRGSPLHF. The gene calls are TRBV2 and TRBJ1-6; D unclear. The ends were cut back, 2 bases at V and 9 bases at J, with 17 bases in the middle. There are 16 residues in the CDR3. Germline V CDR1 and CDR2: SNHLY, FYNNEI.

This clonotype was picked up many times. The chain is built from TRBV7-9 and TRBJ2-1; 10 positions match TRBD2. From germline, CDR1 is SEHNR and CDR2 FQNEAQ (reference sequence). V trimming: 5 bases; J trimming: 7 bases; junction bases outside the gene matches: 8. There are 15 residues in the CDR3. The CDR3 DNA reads TGTGCCAGCAGCCTAGGACTAGCGGTCGTTAATGAGCAGTTCTTC. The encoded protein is CASSLGLAVVNEQFF.

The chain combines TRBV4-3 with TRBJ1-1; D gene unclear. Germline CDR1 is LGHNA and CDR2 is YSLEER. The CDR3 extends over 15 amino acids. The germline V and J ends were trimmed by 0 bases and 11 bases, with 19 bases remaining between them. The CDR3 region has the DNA TGCGCCAGCAGCCAAGATTCGGACGGATCTTCCCGGGCTTTCTTT. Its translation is CASSQDSDGSSRAFF.

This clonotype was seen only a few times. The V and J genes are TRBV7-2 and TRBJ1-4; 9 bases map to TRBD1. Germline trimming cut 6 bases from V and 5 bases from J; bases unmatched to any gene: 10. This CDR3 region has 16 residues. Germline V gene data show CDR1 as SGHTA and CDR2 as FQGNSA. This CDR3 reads CASRGQGQVLNEKLFF. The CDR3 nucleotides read TGTGCCAGCAGGGGACAGGGTCAGGTGCTAAATGAAAAACTGTTTTTT.

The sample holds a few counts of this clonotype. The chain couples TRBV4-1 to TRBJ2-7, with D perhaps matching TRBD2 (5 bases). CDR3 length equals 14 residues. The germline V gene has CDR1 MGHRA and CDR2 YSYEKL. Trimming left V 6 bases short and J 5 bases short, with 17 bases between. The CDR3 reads CASSTPGSVNEQYF. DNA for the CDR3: TGCGCCAGCAGTACGCCGGGTAGCGTCAACGAGCAGTACTTC.

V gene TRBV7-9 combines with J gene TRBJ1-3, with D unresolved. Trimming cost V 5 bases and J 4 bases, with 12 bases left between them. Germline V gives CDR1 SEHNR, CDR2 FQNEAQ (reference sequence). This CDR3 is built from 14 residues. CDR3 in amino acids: CASSLPISGNTIYF. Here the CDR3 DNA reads TGTGCCAGCAGCCTTCCCATCTCAGGAAACACCATATATTTT.

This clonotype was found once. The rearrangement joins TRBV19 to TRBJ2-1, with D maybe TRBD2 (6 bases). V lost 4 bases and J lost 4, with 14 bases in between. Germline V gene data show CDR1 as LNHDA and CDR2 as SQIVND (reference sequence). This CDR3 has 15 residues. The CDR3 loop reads CASSRGDLAYNEQFF. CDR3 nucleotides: TGTGCCAGTAGTAGAGGGGACTTAGCGTACAATGAGCAGTTCTTC.

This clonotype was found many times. The CDR3 region has the DNA TGTGCCAGCAGTTTTTCCCAGGAAGCGTTAGTGGAAAAACTGTTTTTT. Its protein product is CASSFSQEALVEKLFF. V usage is TRBV28 and J usage is TRBJ1-4; no definite D call. Germline CDR1 is MDHEN and CDR2 is SYDVKM. There are 16 residues in the CDR3. Trimming pared 3 bases from V and 8 bases from J, leaving 19 bases between.

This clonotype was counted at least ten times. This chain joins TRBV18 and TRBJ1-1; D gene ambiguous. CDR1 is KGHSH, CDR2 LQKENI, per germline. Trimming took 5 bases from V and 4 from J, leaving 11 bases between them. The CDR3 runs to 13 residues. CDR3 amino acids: CASSSGLATEAFF. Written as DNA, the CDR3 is TGTGCCAGCTCATCCGGGTTAGCCACTGAAGCTTTCTTT.

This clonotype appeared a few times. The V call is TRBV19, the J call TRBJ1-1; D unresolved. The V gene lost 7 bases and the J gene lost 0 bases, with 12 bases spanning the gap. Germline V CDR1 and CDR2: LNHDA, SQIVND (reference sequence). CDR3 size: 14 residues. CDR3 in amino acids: CASTRGSVNTEAFF. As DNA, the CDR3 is TGTGCCAGTACCCGAGGGAGCGTGAACACTGAAGCTTTCTTT.

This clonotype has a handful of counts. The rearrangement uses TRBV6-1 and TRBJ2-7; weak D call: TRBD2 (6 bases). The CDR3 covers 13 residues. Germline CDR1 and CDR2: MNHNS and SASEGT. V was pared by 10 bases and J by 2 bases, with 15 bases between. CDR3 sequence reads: CANSAGQAYEQYF. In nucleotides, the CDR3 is TGTGCCAACTCAGCGGGCCAAGCCTACGAGCAGTACTTC.

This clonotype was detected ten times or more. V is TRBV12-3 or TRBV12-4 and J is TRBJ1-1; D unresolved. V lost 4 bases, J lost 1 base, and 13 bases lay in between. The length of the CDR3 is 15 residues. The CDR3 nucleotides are TGTGCCAGCAGTTCAATGTGGCGGGAGAACACTGAAGCTTTCTTT. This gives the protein CASSSMWRENTEAFF.

The CDR3 nucleotides read TGTGCCAGCGGAGGACGATGGGGGTTAGAGACCCAGTACTTC. As protein: CASGGRWGLETQYF. The V gene is TRBV2, the J gene TRBJ2-5; D possibly matches TRBD1 or TRBD2 (5 bases each). The V end lost 8 bases, the J end lost 4 bases, and 17 bases lay between the germline ends. Germline loops: CDR1 SNHLY, CDR2 FYNNEI. This CDR3 is 14 amino acids long.

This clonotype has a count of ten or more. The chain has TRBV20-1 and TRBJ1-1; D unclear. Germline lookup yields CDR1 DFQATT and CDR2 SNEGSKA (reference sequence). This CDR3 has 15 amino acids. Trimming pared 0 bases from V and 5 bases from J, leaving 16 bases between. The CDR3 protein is CSARDRRDIRTEAFF. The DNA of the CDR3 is TGCAGTGCTAGAGATAGAAGGGATATAAGGACTGAAGCTTTCTTT.

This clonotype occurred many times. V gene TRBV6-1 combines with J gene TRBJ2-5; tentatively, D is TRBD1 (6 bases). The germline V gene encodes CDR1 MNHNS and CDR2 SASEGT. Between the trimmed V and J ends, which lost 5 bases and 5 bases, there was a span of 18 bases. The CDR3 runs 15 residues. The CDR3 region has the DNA TGTGCCAGCAGTCCTTCAAAGGGGGACGTGGAGACCCAGTACTTC. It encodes CASSPSKGDVETQYF.

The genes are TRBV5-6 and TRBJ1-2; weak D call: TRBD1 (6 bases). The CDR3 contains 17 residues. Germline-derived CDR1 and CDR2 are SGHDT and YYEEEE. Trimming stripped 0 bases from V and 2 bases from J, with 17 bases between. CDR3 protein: CASSLGGTRGGNYGYTF. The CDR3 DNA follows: TGTGCCAGCAGCTTGGGGGGGACACGGGGAGGGAACTATGGCTACACCTTC.

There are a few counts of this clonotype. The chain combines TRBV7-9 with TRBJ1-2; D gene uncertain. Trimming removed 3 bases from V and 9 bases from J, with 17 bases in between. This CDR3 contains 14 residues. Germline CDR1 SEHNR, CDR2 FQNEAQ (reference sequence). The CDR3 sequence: CASSFPGQITSYTF. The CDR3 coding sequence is TGTGCCAGCAGCTTCCCTGGGCAGATTACTAGCTACACCTTC.

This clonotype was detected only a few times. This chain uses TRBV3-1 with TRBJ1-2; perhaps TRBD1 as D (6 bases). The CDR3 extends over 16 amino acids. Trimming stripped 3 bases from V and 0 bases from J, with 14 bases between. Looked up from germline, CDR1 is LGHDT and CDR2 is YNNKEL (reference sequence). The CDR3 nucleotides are TGTGCCAGCAGCCACCCGACAGGTCAATCTAACTATGGCTACACCTTC. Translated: CASSHPTGQSNYGYTF.

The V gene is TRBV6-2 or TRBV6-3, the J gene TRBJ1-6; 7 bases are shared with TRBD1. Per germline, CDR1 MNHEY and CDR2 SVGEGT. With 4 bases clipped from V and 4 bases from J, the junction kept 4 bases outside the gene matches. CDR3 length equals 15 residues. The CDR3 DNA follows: TGTGCCAGCAGTTCCGGACAGGTGTATAATTCACCCCTCCACTTT. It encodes CASSSGQVYNSPLHF.

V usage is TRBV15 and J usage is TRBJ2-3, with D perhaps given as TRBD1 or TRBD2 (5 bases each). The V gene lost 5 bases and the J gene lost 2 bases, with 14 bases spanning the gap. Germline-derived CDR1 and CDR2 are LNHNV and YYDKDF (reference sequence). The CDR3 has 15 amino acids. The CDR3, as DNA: TGTGCCACCAGCTATAGGTGGGGACCCACAGATACGCAGTATTTT. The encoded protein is CATSYRWGPTDTQYF.

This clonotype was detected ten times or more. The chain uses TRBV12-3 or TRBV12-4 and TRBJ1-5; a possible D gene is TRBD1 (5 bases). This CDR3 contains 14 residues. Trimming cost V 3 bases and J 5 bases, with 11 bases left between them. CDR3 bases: TGTGCCAGCAGTTTTCAGGACACCCATCAGCCCCAGCATTTT. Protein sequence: CASSFQDTHQPQHF.

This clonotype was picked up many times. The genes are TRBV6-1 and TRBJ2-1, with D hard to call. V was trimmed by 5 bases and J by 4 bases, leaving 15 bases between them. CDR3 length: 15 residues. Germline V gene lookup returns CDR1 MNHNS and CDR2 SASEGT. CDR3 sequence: CASSYRDDKYNEQFF. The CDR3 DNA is TGTGCCAGCAGTTACCGAGACGACAAGTACAATGAGCAGTTCTTC.

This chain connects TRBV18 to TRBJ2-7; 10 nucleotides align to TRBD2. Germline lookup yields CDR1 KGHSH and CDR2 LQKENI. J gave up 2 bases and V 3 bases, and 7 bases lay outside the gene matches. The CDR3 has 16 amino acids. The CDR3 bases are TGTGCCAGCTCACCTCCTAGCGGGGGAGGGCCCTACGAGCAGTACTTC. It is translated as CASSPPSGGGPYEQYF.

CDR3 in amino acids: CASSRTSGSADTQYF. CDR3 nucleotide sequence: TGCGCCAGCAGCCGGACTAGCGGGAGCGCAGATACGCAGTATTTT. The chain has TRBV4-1 and TRBJ2-3, with 13 positions matching TRBD2. Germline CDR1 is MGHRA and CDR2 is YSYEKL. With 4 bases clipped from V and 4 bases from J, the junction kept 2 bases outside the gene matches. CDR3 size: 15 residues.

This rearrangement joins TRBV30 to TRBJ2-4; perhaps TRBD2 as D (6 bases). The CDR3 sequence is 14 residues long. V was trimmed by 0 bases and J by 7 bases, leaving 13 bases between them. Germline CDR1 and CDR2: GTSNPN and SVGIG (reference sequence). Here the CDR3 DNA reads TGTGCCTGGAGTGTAGGAGGGGTGGGGAACATTCAGTACTTC. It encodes CAWSVGGVGNIQYF.

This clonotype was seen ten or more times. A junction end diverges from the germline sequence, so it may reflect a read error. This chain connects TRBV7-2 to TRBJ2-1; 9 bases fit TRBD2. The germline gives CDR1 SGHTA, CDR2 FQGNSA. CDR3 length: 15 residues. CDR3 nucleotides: TGTGCCAGCACCTTAGGGGCTAGCGGGGACAATGAGCAGTTCTTC. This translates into CASTLGASGDNEQFF.

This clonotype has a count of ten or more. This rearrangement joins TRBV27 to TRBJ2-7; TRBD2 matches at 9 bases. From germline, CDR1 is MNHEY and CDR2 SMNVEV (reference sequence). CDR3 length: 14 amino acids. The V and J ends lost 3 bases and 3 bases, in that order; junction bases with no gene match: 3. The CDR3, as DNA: TGTGCCAGCAGTTTTCGGCGGGAGGGCTACGAGCAGTACTTC. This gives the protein CASSFRREGYEQYF.

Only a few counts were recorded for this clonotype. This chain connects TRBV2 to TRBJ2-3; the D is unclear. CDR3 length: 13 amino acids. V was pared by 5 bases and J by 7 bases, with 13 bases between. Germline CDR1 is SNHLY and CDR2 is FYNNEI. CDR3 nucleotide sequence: TGTGCCAGCAGTCCCGAGGCCCGACATACGCAGTATTTT. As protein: CASSPEARHTQYF.

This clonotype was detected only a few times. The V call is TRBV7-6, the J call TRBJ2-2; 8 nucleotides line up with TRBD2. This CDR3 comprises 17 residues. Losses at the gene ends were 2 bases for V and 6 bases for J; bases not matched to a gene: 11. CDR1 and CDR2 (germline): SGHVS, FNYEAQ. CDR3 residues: CASSLTGLGTRAGELFF. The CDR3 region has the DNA TGTGCCAGCAGCTTAACAGGCCTGGGGACTAGGGCCGGGGAGCTGTTTTTT.